The clone carrying this T cell receptor (beta chain) was seen a single time. Its antigen remains unidentified. The CDR3 is 19 amino acids. The J segment lost 6 bases and the V segment lost 3 bases, leaving 21 bases of the junction unmatched. The V gene's germline CDR1 is LGHNA and CDR2 YSLEER. The data derive from a study of cytomegalovirus exposure and HLA in healthy donors. About the research overall: A later analysis reported the same platform for the roughly 110 validation repertoires and the 500 to 750 first-cohort repertoires. Findings of the study overall: Cytomegalovirus-associated status was assigned to some 180 TCR beta chains.

The approximately 130-subject validation cohort, separate from the approximately 670-subject first cohort, included the donors. Here immunoSEQ multiplex PCR was the method, and the copy in TCRdb shows in-frame clones only, minus some. The table lists approximately 82,000 clones, roughly 94% of them singletons, with 0.69% in the top ten. Sequencing was performed on PBMCs. The chain combines TRBV4-3 with TRBJ1-2, with 8 bases identical to TRBD1. This receptor was identified in a young woman in good health and CMV-seronegative. CDR3 residues: CASSQSRGTGLSGRDGYTF. The CDR3 DNA is TGCGCCAGCAGCCAGTCGAGAGGGACAGGATTAAGTGGTCGTGATGGCTACACCTTC.